The TCR beta chain under discussion was sequenced for a study of identical twins. This clonotype was seen repeatedly, ten times or more. The CDR3 extends over 13 amino acids. V shed 9 bases, J shed 2 bases, and the junction held 7 bases outside the gene matches. TCRdb redid the calling of the 5' RACE reads with MiXCR, one entry per CDR3 protein. The sample gives 310,000 or so distinct CDR3 sequences, 8.5% to 9.5% of which show up once; 5.5% to 9% is in the top ten. These data also featured in a second study, about yellow fever vaccine responses in identical twins. Turning to that study: The T cell response to vaccination in identical twins was reportedly partly convergent and partly personalized.

The rearrangement uses TRBV12-3 or TRBV12-4 and TRBJ2-7; 7 nucleotides line up with TRBD2. This TCR was sampled from a woman between 18 and 30 years old in good health. Sequencing was carried out using CD8+ T cells sorted from blood. CDR3 protein: CASKIAGTYEQYF. In DNA, the CDR3 is TGTGCCAGTAAAATAGCGGGTACCTACGAGCAGTACTTC.